This T cell receptor beta chain derives from a study of cytomegalovirus exposure and HLA in healthy donors. In the study overall: There were some 81 million unique TCRs (from HLA-typed donors) in an early data release. Among 398 genotyped donors, around 82% fell in the Caucasian-associated ancestry cluster.

CDR3 length: 13 amino acids. V was clipped by 2 bases and J by 5 bases, with 6 bases between them. Germline CDR1 is MNHEY and CDR2 is SVGAGI. Vbeta (60) and Jbeta (13) primers were used in the PCR. Measured with immunoSEQ multiplex PCR; TCRdb has only the in-frame clones, and not every one. Here the sample spans tens of thousands of clones, 64% being singletons. Remarks on this clone: The antigen remains unidentified.

Study results and limitations: A later analysis showed TCR association rates differing by HLA locus, peaking at DRB1 and lowest at HLA-C.

The chain couples TRBV6-5 to TRBJ1-4; D remains unclear. The receptor was isolated from a human donor in good health. The sample taken for sequencing was PBMCs. The CDR3 DNA reads TGTGCCAGCAGTTACACTCGCAATGAAAAACTGTTTTTT. Its translation is CASSYTRNEKLFF.